The text below deals with one T cell receptor beta chain. Its antigen is unidentified. The sample holds other DNA sequences that translate to the same CDR3. This entry is derived from a study of lymphopenia after photon versus proton radiotherapy. Regarding the study as a whole: After the lymphocyte nadir, photon-treated repertoires showed oligoclonal expansion, especially of CD8+ Temra cells.

TCRdb's table, derived via immunoSEQ multiplex PCR, lists solely in-frame clones and lacks some. The data hold 150,000 or so clones, with approximately 91% observed a single time. CDR1 KGHSH and CDR2 LQKENI come from the germline V gene. The length of the CDR3 is 14 residues. After removal of 0 bases from V and 4 bases from J, the junction contained 1 base not matched to a gene. The chain has TRBV18 and TRBJ2-7, with 9 positions matching TRBD2. Sequences were derived from peripheral blood, sampled from a patient treated with photon-based radiotherapy. This receptor was identified in a man between 50 and 59 years old with gastric cancer. The chain's CDR3 is CASSPPGLAYEQYF. CDR3 nucleotide sequence: TGTGCCAGCTCACCACCGGGACTAGCTTACGAGCAGTACTTC.